This T cell receptor (beta chain) was identified during a study of shared clonotypes between healthy human individuals. As concerns this clone: Antigen unknown.

Trimming left V 6 bases short and J 4 bases short, with 15 bases between. Germline CDR1 and CDR2: SGHAT and FQNNGV. This CDR3 contains 14 residues. General observations from the study: In the sorted subsets, rarefaction showed sequencing was incomplete despite large depth.

The study ran the assay at deep level. Using immunoSEQ multiplex PCR, the repertoire was profiled, and TCRdb retains in-frame clones only, with some absent. Seen here are a few million clones, about 92% observed once, and the top ten hold roughly 0.15%. The sample comprised naive CD4+ T cells sorted from blood. Subset noted: CD45RA+ positively selected. The receptor was isolated from a young man in good health. The chain links TRBV11-2 to TRBJ1-1, with a possible D match to TRBD1 (5 bases). CDR3: CASRQDSIGTEAFF. The CDR3 region has the DNA TGTGCCAGCAGGCAAGACAGTATCGGCACTGAAGCTTTCTTT.